This T cell receptor beta chain was profiled in a study of cytomegalovirus exposure and HLA in healthy donors (dated by TCRdb to about 2017). Regarding the complete study: According to an earlier analysis of 587 of the donors, 200 million or so T cells yielded 90 million to 140 million unique TCR beta sequences and 250 to 350 Gb of sequence data. About 300 gigabases of sequencing data and tens of millions of unique TCR sequences were included in an early release covering roughly 600 HLA-typed donors. Of the 398 genotyped donors, around 81% fell in the genetic ancestry cluster associated with self-reported Caucasian donors. The aim of the study was to test whether cataloging public T cell receptors could identify signatures of past pathogen exposure. The study used immunosequencing to profile the T cell repertoires of more than 650 subjects and linked those repertoires to cytomegalovirus serostatus. A separate validation cohort of roughly 120 different subjects was used in addition to the 666-subject first cohort. The study combined high-throughput TCR immunosequencing, statistical association of individual TCRs with disease status, and machine learning to predict cytomegalovirus infection status. In a later analysis, previously published TCR beta repertoires from 670 or so donors were re-analyzed and high-resolution HLA genotyping was added so that TCR occurrence patterns could be studied. Rather than using new phenotypic data, the later analysis identified candidate immune exposures from TCR beta sequences and from how often those sequences occurred across donors. In an earlier analysis of several hundred of the donors, high-throughput TCR beta sequencing was used to judge whether each TCR beta V gene segment behaved as functional or pseudogenic. Donor age, sex, ethnicity and CMV serostatus were compiled together with the repertoire data. Genome-wide SNP genotypes for about 65% of the roughly 700 donors were used in a later genetic analysis, which treated that subset as a discovery cohort. Every repertoire in the discovery cohort had been generated on one and the same sequencing platform. Class I and class II HLA loci were covered by the typing at four-digit resolution. Typing coverage differed by locus: A, B, C, DRB1 and DQB1 were typed in roughly 620-630 donors, DQA1 in about 510, DPA1 in 600 to 610, and DPB1 in roughly 470. Several DR-DQ haplotypes were handled as single units for association and clustering because linkage in the cohort was strong. Among around 400 genotyped donors of the cohort, an average of around 220,000 unique TCR beta nucleotide sequences was sequenced per donor, of which 15% to 20% were non-productive.

The study at large found these results: When HLA alleles, especially DR and DQ, strongly co-occurred, TCR associations were difficult to assign to individual alleles. In a later analysis, most CMV-associated TCR beta chains were found to appear HLA-restricted, with HLA associations seemingly driven largely by CMV exposure. In a later analysis, the rate of TCR association differed among HLA loci, with DRB1 alleles having the most associated TCRs and HLA-C alleles having the fewest. Three of the identified cytomegalovirus-associated TCR beta chains were confirmed in vitro to be specific for cytomegalovirus antigens. Most TCR sequences were observed very rarely across donors, whereas some public TCRs were present in many individuals. The study listed approximately 150 TCR beta chains as associated with cytomegalovirus. A cluster of highly shared sequence variants was judged likely to represent a technical artifact of the sequencing pipeline. A further reported finding was that TCR beta sequences accurately predicted the HLA-A and HLA-B alleles for most subjects in the first cohort. Some IMGT-functional V segments, including TRBV6-2 and TRBV6-3, could not be told apart with the 87-base-pair reads, so those segments were excluded. In a later analysis, HLA-associated TCR beta chains were found to be more clonally expanded and to have lower generation probabilities than equally common non-associated chains. Cytomegalovirus status was reported to be diagnosed by the classifier with high specificity and sensitivity in both the original and validation cohorts. In a later analysis, several top co-occurrence clusters were reported to appear linked to parvovirus B19, influenza, CMV and Epstein-Barr virus. According to a later genetic analysis, donors in an Asian-associated ancestry cluster had fewer N-insertions in productive TCRs than the roughly 700-donor mean. HLA typing was unavailable for some donors at each locus, so association tests used only the typed subset. For the cohort, immune exposure information was limited to CMV serostatus. Because counts were too low, seventeen rarely observed V segments, including chromosome 9 orphons, were left out of the earlier analysis of a few hundred of the donors. Specific HLA alleles were associated with 18,000 or so TCR beta sequences at a false discovery rate of 0.05 in a later analysis. According to the authors, the approach could potentially be generalized to other disease states and immunological phenotypes. V-gene and J-gene trimming of TCR beta chains was associated with a missense DCLRE1C variant in a later genetic analysis, and the association was replicated in an independent cohort. Linkage disequilibrium might explain the correlated functional status among segregating V segments, but an unknown experimental factor could not be excluded. The cohort was sequenced for TCR beta chains only, and without alpha or paired-chain data the features that could be detected were limited. In an earlier analysis of about 600 of the donors, most TCR beta V segments appeared in productive rearrangements about 90% or about 30% of the time, broadly matching IMGT annotations. Presence/absence analyses assumed roughly uniform sequencing depth across donors, an assumption that may not hold.

In total, approximately 610 healthy bone marrow donors made up the cohort. At the time of sampling, every cohort member was nominally healthy, though immune exposures that went unrecorded were likely present. The donor was CMV seropositive and was included in the group of approximately 310 seropositive cohort members. A peripheral blood sample was provided by each donor, and peripheral blood mononuclear cells were used for TCR beta sequencing. Genomic DNA extraction from the blood cell samples was performed with the Qiagen DNeasy Blood Extraction Kit. The V end loses 9 bases and the J end loses 5 bases, and a stretch of 20 bases separates them. Based on the germline V gene (reference sequence), the CDR1 and CDR2 sequences are LNHDA and SQIVND. The CDR3 runs 15 residues from the cysteine to the phenylalanine. This entry keeps only the CDR3 DNA: 45 bases, framed from base 1. As for this clone: Its recognized antigen is unknown. No per-base quality is available; no much larger clone lies one base away.

Library preparation was by the immunoSEQ multiplex PCR assay. For the multiplex PCR, a mixture combining 60 forward primers for TCR Vbeta segments and 13 reverse primers for TCR Jbeta segments was used. A multiplex PCR assay on genomic DNA amplified the CDR3 region of rearranged TCR beta genes. The Illumina HiSeq System was used to sequence the amplified TCR beta libraries as 87-base-pair reads. The source study handled its data this way. In a later analysis, tens of millions of unique TCR beta chains were counted across the 650 to 750 repertoires, and roughly 11 million of these chains were shared by at least two donors. To remove PCR and sequencing errors, raw reads were error-corrected and collapsed into unique sequences using a nearest-neighbor algorithm that merged closely related sequences. Alignment of CDR3 sequences to IMGT reference sequences was used to assign V, D and J gene segments. For a sequence to be retained, a match of at least six nucleotides was required to both a V gene segment and a J gene segment. A rearrangement counted as productive if the CDR3 had no stop codons and remained in frame with V and J, and every other rearrangement counted as non-productive. CDR3 was defined by IMGT convention, running from the second conserved V-encoded cysteine to the conserved J-encoded phenylalanine. In an earlier analysis of roughly 610 of the donors, sequences lacking an unambiguous match to a single V gene segment were excluded. In an earlier analysis of 587 of the donors, V segments were called functional above 56.7% productive rearrangements and were called segregating when the between-donor standard deviation exceeded 5%. A statistical classification framework was developed to diagnose cytomegalovirus status using the catalog of TCR beta chain sequences. A later analysis assigned V and J genes by comparing TCR nucleotide sequences with IMGT/GENE-DB human TR gene sequences. Using the TCRdist pipeline, a later analysis assigned CDR3 sequences along with most-parsimonious VDJ recombination scenarios. In a later analysis, every TCR beta chain was defined by the combination of its CDR3 amino acid sequence and its V-gene family, and reads without a unique V-gene family were dropped. A later analysis removed 592 highly shared, low-generation-probability nucleotide sequences to deal with suspected cross-contamination and a sequencing artifact. For each public chain, a later analysis derived a clonal expansion index from normalized ranks of inferred template counts within each repertoire. A later analysis computed generation probabilities with a VDJ recombination model fitted to out-of-frame rearrangements, and checked the results against IGoR. In a later analysis, TCR-TCR, TCR-HLA and TCR-CMV co-occurrence was scored with hypergeometric tests, and a repertoire-size bias correction was applied to TCR pairs. To estimate false discovery rates, a later analysis permuted the HLA or CMV assignments 20 times. In a later analysis, co-occurring TCRs were grouped using DBSCAN, with TCRdist sequence similarity added in when clustering inside HLA-allele-positive subsets. For co-occurrence clustering, repertoires with fewer than 30,000 or more than 120,000 public chains were excluded, along with several repertoires with anomalous nucleotide sharing. Not all clones reach the TCRdb copy of this immuneACCESS table, which keeps in-frame sequences only. Checked studies attribute under half of the gap to unresolved V genes and leave the rest unexplained. V and J calls and clone size are copied from that table; D and trimming were computed from the DNA. The sample yields 100,000 to 150,000 clones; 81% were counted once. The ten biggest clones cover 4% of the sample.

The receptor's source is a man aged 18-30 years in good health and CMV-seropositive. Here the chain combines TRBV19 and TRBJ2-1; the D gene cannot be resolved reliably. The sample was PBMCs. The CDR3 sequence is CASNRGSERNNEQFF. The DNA sequence follows: TGTGCCAGCAATCGTGGTTCAGAACGCAACAATGAGCAGTTCTTC.